This T cell receptor beta chain was identified during a study of cytomegalovirus exposure and HLA in healthy donors. Study-wide results and limits: TRBV6-2, TRBV6-3 and some other V segments were unresolvable in 87-base-pair reads. The authors later linked a missense DCLRE1C variant to TCR beta V- and J-gene trimming. Using a false discovery rate of 0.05, a later analysis showed that 16,000 or so TCR beta sequences were associated with HLA alleles.

PCR amplification relied on 60 Vbeta primers (plus 13 Jbeta primers). In the original analysis: Some 80 million unique TCR beta chains, roughly 11 million shared, were counted in a later analysis. The table came from immunoSEQ multiplex PCR; TCRdb's copy has only in-frame clones and leaves some out. The DNA was the basis for D and trimming; V, J and clone size are from that table. The sample holds over 100,000 clones. J lost 1 base, V lost 1 base, and 2 bases had no gene match. The CDR3 spans 17 residues. Germline V gene data show CDR1 as SGHAT and CDR2 as FQDESV (reference sequence). A note on this clone: Antigen specificity is unknown.

The sequenced sample was PBMCs. This rearrangement joins TRBV11-1 to TRBJ2-6; 9 bases match TRBD1. The source of this sequence is a young man in good health and CMV-seronegative. CDR3 coding DNA: TGTGCCAGCAGCTTAGGGGACAGGGTGTCTGGGGCCAACGTCCTGACTTTC. This codes for CASSLGDRVSGANVLTF.